The 8 T cell receptor beta chains below all came from one sample that was sequenced in a study of blood T cell repertoires in COVID-19. Generated by immunoSEQ multiplex PCR, the TCRdb table keeps only in-frame clones and is missing some. The table lists 9,500 to 15,000 clones, 73% of them singletons, with around 31% in the top ten. Sample: peripheral blood. These receptors were obtained from a human donor in a cohort sampled during active COVID-19.

The chain links TRBV5-1 to TRBJ2-5; D perhaps matches TRBD1 (5 bases). The CDR3 has 13 residues. V lost 5 bases to trimming and J lost 1 base, with 9 bases between them. Germline CDR1 is SGHRS and CDR2 is YFSETQ. The CDR3 here is CASSYRTQETQYF. In DNA form, the CDR3 reads TGCGCCAGCAGTTACAGGACCCAAGAGACCCAGTACTTC.

The chain couples TRBV20-1 to TRBJ1-4, with a weak D call TRBD1 (5 bases). This CDR3 spans 11 amino acids. The germline V and J ends were trimmed by 4 bases and 7 bases, with 7 bases remaining between them. CDR1 is DFQATT, CDR2 SNEGSKA, per germline (reference sequence). DNA of the CDR3: TGCAGTGCTACAGGGTTTGAAAAACTGTTTTTT. Translating gives CSATGFEKLFF.

The V and J genes are TRBV27 and TRBJ2-7; D is perhaps TRBD2 (7 bases). The V end lost 0 bases, the J end lost 3 bases, and 12 bases lay between the germline ends. Germline V gene lookup returns CDR1 MNHEY and CDR2 SMNVEV (reference sequence). This CDR3 has 15 amino acids. The CDR3 reads CASSLSGGRSYEQYF. CDR3 DNA: TGTGCCAGCAGTTTATCGGGGGGGCGGAGCTACGAGCAGTACTTC.

The rearrangement links TRBV10-2 to TRBJ1-6; D unresolved. Deletions cut 8 bases from V and 9 bases from J, with 14 bases between. This CDR3 is built from 13 residues. Germline-derived CDR1 and CDR2 are WSHSY and SAAADI. CDR3 sequence: CASSVGAASPLHF. The CDR3 DNA sequence: TGCGCCAGCTCGGTGGGTGCGGCTTCACCCCTCCACTTT.

This chain connects TRBV12-5 to TRBJ2-3, with 9 positions matching TRBD2. CDR3 length: 14 residues. J was trimmed by 4 bases and V by 6 bases; bases with no gene match: 5. Germline V gene sequence: CDR1 LGHNT, CDR2 FRNRAP. The DNA for the CDR3 is TGTGCTAGTGGCCAAGGCGGGAGGGCAGATACGCAGTATTTT. Amino acid sequence: CASGQGGRADTQYF. Drawing the rest from reference TRBV12-5 and TRBJ2-3, the complete variable domain is DARVTQTPRHKVTEMGQEVTMRCQPILGHNTVFWYRQTMMQGLELLAYFRNRAPLDDSGMPKDRFSAEMPDATLATLKIQPSEPRDSAVYFCASGQGGRADTQYFGPGTRLTVL.

The chain has TRBV13 and TRBJ2-2; weak D call: TRBD1 (6 bases). The germline V gene has CDR1 PRHDT and CDR2 FYEKMQ (reference sequence). V was clipped by 5 bases and J by 1 base, with 14 bases between them. The CDR3 is 16 residues long. The CDR3 coding sequence is TGTGCCAGCAGCGCGGCACAGGGTCGGAACACCGGGGAGCTGTTTTTT. As protein: CASSAAQGRNTGELFF.

This chain links TRBV3-1 (or the pseudogene TRBV3-2) with TRBJ2-4; tentatively, D is TRBD1 (6 bases). The germline V gene has CDR1 LGHDT and CDR2 YNNKEL (reference sequence). V shed 0 bases and J shed 8 bases, with 11 bases lying between them. The CDR3 covers 14 residues. CDR3 sequence (DNA): TGTGCCAGCAGCCAAGAGGGACACATGGACATTCAGTACTTC. Amino acid sequence: CASSQEGHMDIQYF.

The V call is TRBV2, the J call TRBJ2-6; TRBD1 matches at 7 bases. This CDR3 contains 15 residues. The ends lost 6 bases at V and 2 bases at J; junction bases unmatched: 4. Germline loops: CDR1 SNHLY, CDR2 FYNNEI. CDR3 sequence: CASRATGAGANVLTF. CDR3 in DNA: TGTGCCAGCAGGGCAACAGGGGCTGGGGCCAACGTCCTGACTTTC.